Presented here are 16 T cell receptor beta chains from one specimen sequenced in a study of T cells expressing NK-cell markers. TCRdb reworked the 5' RACE reads into one entry per CDR3 protein, no DNA. Here the sample table reports hundreds of thousands of distinct CDR3 sequences. Specimen: blood T cells: a sorted CD56 or NKG2C T cell subset, CD4+ or CD8+ T cells, or bulk PBMC T cells (not recorded which). The source of these receptors is a woman aged 18 to 75 in good health.

V is TRBV7-2 and J is TRBJ2-5; without DNA, the TCRdb call of TRBD2 cannot be checked. This CDR3 is built from 16 residues. CDR1 SGHTA and CDR2 FQGNSA come from the germline V gene. The CDR3 spells CASSLGGGAKGETQYF.

This chain joins TRBV12-3 or TRBV12-4 and TRBJ1-2; TCRdb returns TRBD1, unconfirmable since there is no DNA. The CDR3 is 15 amino acids. CDR3 sequence reads: CASSRRTASNYGYTF.

The chain has TRBV2 and TRBJ2-7; TCRdb returns TRBD2, unconfirmable since there is no DNA. Germline CDR1 SNHLY, CDR2 FYNNEI. The CDR3 is 15 residues long. This CDR3 reads CASSNRLAAGLEQYF.

The V and J genes are TRBV20-1 and TRBJ2-5; checking the TCRdb D call of TRBD2 is not possible without DNA. The CDR3 runs to 14 residues. Germline lookup yields CDR1 DFQATT and CDR2 SNEGSKA (reference sequence). The CDR3 spells CSATSVEGKETQYF.

The genes are TRBV3-1 and TRBJ2-2; the D call from TCRdb, TRBD1, cannot be confirmed without DNA. In germline, CDR1 is LGHDT, CDR2 YNNKEL (reference sequence). The CDR3 totals 15 residues. The CDR3 loop reads CASTSWDPNTGELFF.

The rearrangement joins TRBV20-1 to TRBJ1-4; TCRdb calls TRBD1, which cannot be checked without DNA. Germline lookup yields CDR1 DFQATT and CDR2 SNEGSKA (reference sequence). The CDR3 runs to 16 residues. The CDR3 loop is CSARGQGVITNEKLFF.

J is TRBJ1-1 and V is TRBV5-1. The CDR3 contains 16 residues. CDR1 SGHRS and CDR2 YFSETQ come from the germline V gene. This CDR3 reads CASSPTGSRVNTEAFF.

The rearrangement links TRBV7-6 to TRBJ2-5. Germline-derived CDR1 and CDR2 are SGHVS and FNYEAQ. The CDR3 is 14 residues long. The CDR3 sequence is CASSLAGPAETQYF.

This chain joins TRBV25-1 and TRBJ2-3; the D gene TCRdb calls, TRBD2, cannot be checked with no DNA. Germline V CDR1 and CDR2: MGHDK, SYGVNS. The CDR3 length is 14 residues. CDR3 loop: CASSEAGPADTQYF.

This sequence joins TRBV6-2 or TRBV6-3 and TRBJ2-5; TCRdb outputs TRBD2, but without DNA this stays unchecked. CDR1 is MNHEY and CDR2 is SVGEGT in the germline V gene. CDR3 length: 16 amino acids. This chain's CDR3 is CASSLSGGPVQETQYF.

The chain combines TRBV24-1 with TRBJ2-5; absent DNA, TCRdb's TRBD1 call cannot be checked. CDR3 length: 15 amino acids. Germline V gene lookup returns CDR1 KGHDR and CDR2 SFDVKD. This CDR3 reads CATSDPRQGKETQYF.

The chain is built from TRBV11-3 and TRBJ2-3. This CDR3 has 13 amino acids. The germline V gene encodes CDR1 SGHNT and CDR2 YENEEA. This CDR3 reads CASSLVMEIAQYF.

The chain combines TRBV20-1 with TRBJ1-5; TCRdb indicates TRBD1, and absent DNA this call remains unverified. Germline values: CDR1 DFQATT, CDR2 SNEGSKA (reference sequence). CDR3 size: 15 residues. CDR3 protein: CSAQFGGFDGQPQHF.

CDR3: CASSLWGKWAFF. The chain employs TRBV7-2 and TRBJ1-1; TCRdb calls TRBD1, which cannot be checked without DNA. Germline V gene sequence: CDR1 SGHTA, CDR2 FQGNSA. This CDR3 has 12 amino acids.

The genes are TRBV30 and TRBJ2-5; with no DNA, the TCRdb D assignment of TRBD1 cannot be verified. From germline, CDR1 is GTSNPN and CDR2 SVGIG (reference sequence). This CDR3 has 13 residues. CDR3 sequence: CAWRETGVETQYF.

The genes are TRBV18 and TRBJ1-4; absent DNA, TCRdb's TRBD1 call cannot be checked. Germline V lookup: CDR1 KGHSH, CDR2 LQKENI. The CDR3 runs 15 residues. The CDR3 spells CASSPPGQSSEKLFF.